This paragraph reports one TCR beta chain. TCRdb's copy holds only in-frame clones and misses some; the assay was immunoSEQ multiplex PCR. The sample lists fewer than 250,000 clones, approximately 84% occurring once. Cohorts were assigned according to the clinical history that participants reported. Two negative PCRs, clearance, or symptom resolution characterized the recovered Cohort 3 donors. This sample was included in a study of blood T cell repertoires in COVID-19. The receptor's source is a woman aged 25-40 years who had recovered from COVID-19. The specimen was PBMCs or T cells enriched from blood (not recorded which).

CDR3 region: CASSLSGGRTGELFF. The CDR3 DNA is TGTGCCAGCAGTTTATCAGGCGGGCGCACCGGGGAGCTGTTTTTT. V is TRBV27 and J is TRBJ2-2, with D perhaps matching TRBD2 (5 bases). CDR3 size: 15 residues. Germline V gives CDR1 MNHEY, CDR2 SMNVEV (reference sequence). Deletions cut 0 bases from V and 4 bases from J, with 9 bases between.